This T cell receptor beta chain is from a study of beta chain features in type 1 diabetes. Study results and caveats: TCRB CDR3s from Type 1 diabetes patients were moderately but significantly shorter in all four CD4+ subsets.

This CDR3 region has 15 residues. Germline V gene lookup returns CDR1 SGDLS and CDR2 YYNGEE. Trimming cost V 3 bases and J 3 bases, with 15 bases left between them. The isolated RNA, all of it, was reverse transcribed, so expressed TCRB transcripts were what got sequenced. Using immunoSEQ multiplex PCR, the repertoire was profiled, and TCRdb retains in-frame clones only, with some absent. Of roughly 300,000 clones in the sample, around 9% were seen once. The sample holds a few counts of this clone. The antigen remains unidentified. The chain employs TRBV9 and TRBJ1-2; the D gene is possibly TRBD1 (6 bases). This clonotype was sampled from a man aged 25 to 45 with type 1 diabetes. Sequenced sample: central memory CD4+ T cells from blood. For the CDR3, the DNA is TGTGCCAGCAGCGGGGGACAACCGCGAGACTATGGCTACACCTTC. Amino acids: CASSGGQPRDYGYTF. The full variable domain, in which reference TRBV9 and TRBJ1-2 provide the parts outside the CDR3, is DSGVTQTPKHLITATGQRVTLRCSPRSGDLSVYWYQQSLDQGLQFLIQYYNGEERAKGNILERFSAQQFPDLHSELNLSSLELGDSALYFCASSGGQPRDYGYTFGSGTRLTVV.